Listed here is a single TCR beta chain. Its antigen is not known. CDR3 size: 16 residues. The germline V gene has CDR1 SGHAT and CDR2 FQDESV (reference sequence). V was shortened by 0 bases and J by 5 bases, with 14 bases between the two germline ends. This sample is part of a study of CD8 T cells in ankylosing spondylitis. Overall study findings and caveats: Disease-linked clones were CD8+ and relatively rare in peripheral blood. Eight or nine highly homologous variants made up a TCR beta motif that seemed to typify ankylosing spondylitis blood.

Each CDR3 protein gets one entry after TCRdb re-called the 5' RACE reads with MiXCR. The table has under 450,000 distinct CDR3 sequences, roughly 15% seen once. The clonotype originates from a male donor with ankylosing spondylitis. The sequenced sample consisted of blood, either unsorted or a sorted T cell fraction (not recorded which). The genes are TRBV11-1 and TRBJ2-1; D is ambiguous. CDR3 protein: CASSLAGQRRHNEQFF. CDR3 in DNA: TGTGCCAGCAGCTTAGCGGGCCAGAGACGGCACAATGAGCAGTTCTTC.